This T cell receptor (beta chain) comes out of a study of CD8+ T cells in alopecia areata. Study overall: Treated patients took oral tofacitinib at 5 to 10 mg twice daily.

TCR sequencing used cDNA made by reverse transcription of extracted RNA. Using immunoSEQ multiplex PCR, the repertoire was profiled, and TCRdb retains in-frame clones only, with some absent. This sample yields 200,000 to 250,000 clones, of which 50% to 60% are seen a single time; around 1.6% belongs to the top ten. This CDR3 region has 12 residues. Trimming pared 2 bases from V and 3 bases from J, leaving 4 bases between. CDR1 is ENHRY, CDR2 SYGVKD, per germline. Study-wide points: Tofacitinib significantly reduced both scalp clonality and expanded CD8+ clones among the top 100. While patients received tofacitinib, many expanded lesional clones remained present in scalp and blood.

There are many counts of this clone. Antigen specificity is unknown. Other DNA sequences from this sample encode an identical CDR3 as well. The treatment was: oral pan-JAK inhibitor, 5-10 mg twice daily. The researchers isolated CD4+ and CD8+ T cells from PBMCs by sorting. Sequenced material: CD4+ T cells sorted from blood, taken at week 4, from a patient treated with tofacitinib. The sequence was collected from a human donor with alopecia areata. The chain carries TRBV10-3 and TRBJ1-2, with D uncertain. CDR3 residues: CAISERDYGYTF. The CDR3 nucleotides read TGTGCCATCAGTGAGAGGGACTATGGCTACACCTTC.